The T cell receptor beta chain described here comes from a study of CD8+ T cells in alopecia areata. Those with alopecia areata gave lesional scalp punch biopsies and peripheral blood. Germline V gives CDR1 SEHNR, CDR2 FQNEAQ (reference sequence). The V end was cut by 6 bases, the J end by 3 bases, with 11 bases between. The CDR3 spans 13 residues. Extraction of RNA preceded its reverse transcription into cDNA, which served as the sequencing template. Data came from immunoSEQ multiplex PCR; TCRdb stores just in-frame clones and leaves some out. The sample lists about 140,000 clones; about 60% were seen once.

The sequencing used CD4+ T cells sorted from blood, collected at week 0. This TCR derives from a human donor with alopecia areata. The chain is built from TRBV7-9 and TRBJ1-1; D gene ambiguous. The DNA of the CDR3 is TGTGCCAGCAGACCACGGTCGGACACTGAAGCTTTCTTT. Residues: CASRPRSDTEAFF.